What follows are 15 T cell receptor beta chains derived from one specimen sequenced in a study of technical replicates of blood from several donors. This table comes from immunoSEQ multiplex PCR, and its TCRdb copy is limited to in-frame clones, with some not included. The sample consists of 55,000 to 75,000 clones, around 95% of them appearing once. Sequencing input: PBMCs. These receptor sequences come from a human donor in good health. Some clones in this sample may be carry-over from other donors' samples.

V is TRBV15 and J is TRBJ2-1, with 10 bases matching TRBD2. V gave up 6 bases and J gave up 15 bases; unmatched junction bases: 8. The CDR3 runs to 12 residues. Germline-derived CDR1 and CDR2 are LNHNV and YYDKDF (reference sequence). The CDR3 nucleotides are TGTGCCACCAGTCAGCTAGCGGGAGCATTGTTCTTC. It encodes CATSQLAGALFF.

This chain connects TRBV25-1 to TRBJ1-3, with D possibly matching TRBD1 (6 bases). V lost 4 bases, J lost 2 bases, and 9 bases lay in between. This CDR3 contains 14 residues. Germline lookup yields CDR1 MGHDK and CDR2 SYGVNS. In nucleotides, the CDR3 is TGTGCCAGCAGTGTAACAGGGACTGGAAACACCATATATTTT. Amino acids: CASSVTGTGNTIYF.

The chain joins TRBV11-2 to TRBJ2-5; 10 positions agree with TRBD2. The CDR3 contains 14 residues. V lost 8 bases, J lost 5 bases, and 8 bases stayed unmatched. CDR1 SGHAT and CDR2 FQNNGV come from the germline V gene. The CDR3 here is CASGPGLAVETQYF. The CDR3 coding sequence is TGTGCCAGCGGTCCTGGACTAGCGGTTGAGACCCAGTACTTC.

This clone is termed medium-sized (0.01 to 0.1%). The sample carries other DNA sequences with the same CDR3. The genes are TRBV5-1 and TRBJ1-1; D remains unclear. This CDR3 has 14 residues. The V gene's germline CDR1 is SGHRS and CDR2 YFSETQ. Trimming took 0 bases from V and 3 from J, leaving 9 bases between them. DNA for the CDR3: TGCGCCAGCAGCTTGGCCGGCGGGTACACTGAAGCTTTCTTT. This gives the protein CASSLAGGYTEAFF.

V usage is TRBV6-1 and J usage is TRBJ1-1; TRBD1 is a possible D gene (5 bases). This CDR3 region has 13 residues. Deletions cut 4 bases from V and 1 base from J, with 7 bases between. CDR1 and CDR2 (germline): MNHNS, SASEGT. The CDR3 loop reads CASSGRENTEAFF. The CDR3 region has the DNA TGTGCCAGCAGTGGCAGGGAGAACACTGAAGCTTTCTTT.

Worth noting for this clone: Other DNA sequences in this sample translate to the same CDR3. The chain recombines TRBV6-5 with TRBJ1-1, with 10 bases fitting TRBD1. Germline CDR1 MNHEY, CDR2 SVGAGI. The CDR3 has 15 residues. The junction had 8 bases not matched to a gene; V was cut back by 6 bases and J by 4 bases. The CDR3 nucleotides read TGTGCCAGCAGGCCACCCGACAGGGGGCTCACTGAAGCTTTCTTT. Residues: CASRPPDRGLTEAFF.

This chain links TRBV4-3 with TRBJ2-1, with 10 bases aligning to TRBD1. The ends lost 4 bases at V and 5 bases at J; junction bases unmatched: 5. Germline loops: CDR1 LGHNA, CDR2 YSLEER. The CDR3 runs 15 residues. CDR3 sequence: CASSLRTGGNNEQFF. The CDR3 nucleotides read TGCGCCAGCAGCCTACGGACAGGGGGTAACAATGAGCAGTTCTTC.

This chain links TRBV10-3 with TRBJ1-5, with D possibly being TRBD1 (6 bases). The V gene's germline CDR1 is ENHRY and CDR2 SYGVKD. The CDR3 contains 14 residues. The V end lost 7 bases, the J end lost 0 bases, and 10 bases lay between the germline ends. The CDR3 region has the DNA TGTGCCATCAAGGACAGTTATAGCAATCAGCCCCAGCATTTT. Its translation: CAIKDSYSNQPQHF.

J is TRBJ2-5 and V is TRBV7-9, with 10 bases identical to TRBD2. CDR3 length equals 16 residues. The V and J ends lost 2 bases and 1 base, in that order; junction bases with no gene match: 4. The V gene's germline CDR1 is SEHNR and CDR2 FQNEAQ (reference sequence). CDR3 protein: CASSLRTSGIQETQYF. The CDR3 DNA reads as TGTGCCAGCAGCTTAAGAACTAGCGGGATCCAAGAGACCCAGTACTTC. The whole variable domain, remainder taken from reference TRBV7-9 and TRBJ2-5, is DTGVSQNPRHKITKRGQNVTFRCDPISEHNRLYWYRQTLGQGPEFLTYFQNEAQLEKSRLLSDRFSAERPKGSFSTLEIQRTEQGDSAMYLCASSLRTSGIQETQYFGPGTRLLVL.

The gene calls are TRBV6-5 and TRBJ2-7; D may be TRBD1 (5 bases). This CDR3 has 15 amino acids. Germline-derived CDR1 and CDR2 are MNHEY and SVGAGI. The V and J ends lost 6 bases and 2 bases respectively, with 17 bases between them. CDR3 residues: CASRLSTASTYEQYF. The CDR3 DNA sequence: TGTGCCAGCAGACTTTCGACAGCATCCACCTACGAGCAGTACTTC.

The J gene is TRBJ2-1, the V gene TRBV10-3, with TRBD2 matching over 7 bases. The CDR3 length is 15 residues. Germline CDR1 ENHRY, CDR2 SYGVKD. V dropped 1 base and J dropped 3; count of bases not matched to a gene: 3. Here the CDR3 reads CAISEYGGNYNEQFF. CDR3 in DNA: TGTGCCATCAGTGAGTACGGGGGGAACTACAATGAGCAGTTCTTC.

The gene calls are TRBV6-5 and TRBJ1-5, with 7 nucleotides matching TRBD1. Per the germline V gene, CDR1 is MNHEY and CDR2 is SVGAGI. V dropped 4 bases and J dropped 1; count of bases not matched to a gene: 7. The CDR3 has 16 residues. The CDR3 is CASSSLGGRSNQPQHF. The CDR3 DNA follows: TGTGCCAGCAGTTCTTTAGGGGGCAGGAGCAATCAGCCCCAGCATTTT.

The chain recombines TRBV4-3 with TRBJ2-7; D possibly corresponds to TRBD1 (6 bases). The CDR3 consists of 15 residues. CDR1 and CDR2 (germline): LGHNA, YSLEER. V lost 3 bases, J lost 0 bases, and 12 bases lay in between. CDR3 coding DNA: TGCGCCAGCAGCCAGGAGTGGGACAACTCCTACGAGCAGTACTTC. The encoded protein is CASSQEWDNSYEQYF.

The CDR3 coding sequence is TGTGCCAGCAGCTTATACCCGGGGGGGGCCGAGCTTGACGAGCAGTACTTC. It is translated as CASSLYPGGAELDEQYF. This sequence joins TRBV7-2 and TRBJ2-7; 8 bases are shared with TRBD2. Germline V gene sequence: CDR1 SGHTA, CDR2 FQGNSA. There are 17 residues in the CDR3. Unmatched junction bases numbered 14, after V lost 2 bases and J lost 5 bases.

This clone was observed a single time. The rearrangement joins TRBV5-1 to TRBJ2-1; TRBD1 matches at 7 bases. Germline lookup yields CDR1 SGHRS and CDR2 YFSETQ. The V and J ends lost 4 bases and 8 bases, in that order; junction bases with no gene match: 9. This CDR3 has 14 amino acids. The CDR3 is CASSDRVYVDEQFF. The CDR3 DNA is TGCGCCAGCAGCGACAGGGTGTATGTAGATGAGCAGTTCTTC.